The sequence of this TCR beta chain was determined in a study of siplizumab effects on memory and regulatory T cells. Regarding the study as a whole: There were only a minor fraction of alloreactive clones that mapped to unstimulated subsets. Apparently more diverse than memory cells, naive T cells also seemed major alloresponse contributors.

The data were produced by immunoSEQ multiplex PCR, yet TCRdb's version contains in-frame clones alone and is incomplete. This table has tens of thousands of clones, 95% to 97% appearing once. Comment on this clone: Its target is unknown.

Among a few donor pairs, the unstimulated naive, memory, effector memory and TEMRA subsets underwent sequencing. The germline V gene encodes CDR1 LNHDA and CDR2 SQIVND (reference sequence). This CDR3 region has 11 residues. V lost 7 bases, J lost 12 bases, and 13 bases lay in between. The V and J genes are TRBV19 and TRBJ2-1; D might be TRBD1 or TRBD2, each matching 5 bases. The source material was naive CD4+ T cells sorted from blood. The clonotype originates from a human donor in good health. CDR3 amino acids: CASKEGSTQFF. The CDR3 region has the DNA TGTGCCAGTAAAGAGGGGTCGACGCAGTTCTTC.